This T cell receptor beta chain was profiled in a study of beta chain features in type 1 diabetes. Regarding the study as a whole: TCRB rearrangement may or may not be influenced by HLA type; here this remained unresolved. Among all four CD4+ subsets, Type 1 diabetes patients had TCRB CDR3s that were moderately but significantly shorter. The study found that naive, central memory and Treg TCRB repertoires appeared more similar in patients than in healthy donors.

About this clone: Its antigen is still unknown.

The CDR3 length is 16 residues. Germline V CDR1 and CDR2: SGHVS, FQNEAQ. Between the trimmed V and J ends, which lost 0 bases and 3 bases, there was a span of 13 bases. On average, the one heparinised blood draw given by each donor was approximately 0.12 L. Every isolated RNA sample was fully reverse transcribed, so sequencing captured expressed TCRB transcripts. Sequenced by immunoSEQ multiplex PCR; TCRdb stores in-frame clones only, minus some. This sample has some 240,000 clones; 16% occur once, and the top ten carry 0.065% to 0.095%. The gene calls are TRBV7-8 and TRBJ2-3; D possibly uses TRBD1 or TRBD2 (5 bases each). The receptor was isolated from a man under 40 with type 1 diabetes. The material sequenced was naive CD4+ T cells from blood. In DNA, the CDR3 is TGTGCCAGCAGCTTAGCGGGACCCCGACCGACAGATACGCAGTATTTT. Amino acids: CASSLAGPRPTDTQYF.